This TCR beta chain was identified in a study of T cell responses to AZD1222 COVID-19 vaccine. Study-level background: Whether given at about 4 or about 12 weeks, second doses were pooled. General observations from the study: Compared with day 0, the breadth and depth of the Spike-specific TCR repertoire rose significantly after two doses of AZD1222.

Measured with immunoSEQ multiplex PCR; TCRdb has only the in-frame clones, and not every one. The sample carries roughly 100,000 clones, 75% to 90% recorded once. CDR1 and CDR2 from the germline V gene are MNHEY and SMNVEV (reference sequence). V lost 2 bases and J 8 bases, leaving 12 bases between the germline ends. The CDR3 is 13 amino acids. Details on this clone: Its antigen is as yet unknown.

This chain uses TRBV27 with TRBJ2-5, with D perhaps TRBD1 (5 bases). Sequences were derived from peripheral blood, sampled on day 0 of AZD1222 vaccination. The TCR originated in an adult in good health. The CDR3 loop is CASSLTQGLTQYF. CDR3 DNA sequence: TGTGCCAGCAGTTTAACCCAGGGTTTAACCCAGTACTTC.